This T cell receptor beta chain was retrieved from a study of blood T cell repertoires in COVID-19. Germline CDR1 is SGHDN and CDR2 is FVKESK. V dropped 1 base and J dropped 10 bases, with 12 bases sitting between them. The CDR3 is 13 amino acids. Study processing details: Amplification of reference gene primers provided the estimated nucleated cell counts. The table came from immunoSEQ multiplex PCR; TCRdb's copy has only in-frame clones and leaves some out. V, J and clone size are those of that table, while D and trimming were read from the DNA. The sample lists fewer than 150,000 clones; over 75% were seen once.

The chain uses TRBV14 and TRBJ2-3, with TRBD2 as a possible D gene (6 bases). This receptor was identified in a man aged 50 or older in a cohort exposed to, infected with or recovered from COVID-19 (not recorded which). Sequencing input: PBMCs or T cells enriched from blood (not recorded which). The CDR3 bases are TGTGCCAGCAGCCAAGTAGGCGGGAATCCGCAGTATTTT. Its protein product is CASSQVGGNPQYF.